Presented here are 16 T cell receptor beta chains from one specimen sequenced in a study of blood T cell repertoires in COVID-19. Only in-frame clones appear in the TCRdb table, and some are missing; sequencing was by immunoSEQ multiplex PCR. The sample shows about 150,000 clones, roughly 80% of them seen only once. Sequenced sample: PBMCs or T cells enriched from blood (not recorded which). Source of these receptors: a middle-aged woman who had recovered from COVID-19.

The rearrangement joins TRBV18 to TRBJ1-5; 9 nucleotides align to TRBD1. The ends lost 3 bases at V and 3 bases at J; junction bases unmatched: 3. The CDR3 runs 15 residues. CDR1 and CDR2 from the germline V gene are KGHSH and LQKENI. The CDR3, as DNA: TGTGCCAGCTCACCCGGGACAGGGATCAATCAGCCCCAGCATTTT. Protein sequence: CASSPGTGINQPQHF.

The chain couples TRBV5-1 to TRBJ1-3; D is ambiguous. This CDR3 has 14 amino acids. Trimming shortened V by 4 bases and J by 4 bases, and 12 bases separated the two germline ends. Germline CDR1 is SGHRS and CDR2 is YFSETQ. The CDR3 loop reads CASSPDTQGNTIYF. Written as DNA, the CDR3 is TGCGCCAGCAGCCCCGACACGCAGGGAAACACCATATATTTT.

Only one count was recorded for this clone. This chain links TRBV7-3 with TRBJ2-1, with TRBD1 matching 12 bases. Per germline, CDR1 SGHTA and CDR2 FQGTGA. This CDR3 is built from 16 residues. Trimming removed 2 bases from V and 7 bases from J; junction bases left unmatched: 6. CDR3 residues: CASSLPRGQGANEQFF. DNA of the CDR3: TGTGCCAGCAGCTTACCTCGGGGACAGGGGGCAAATGAGCAGTTCTTC.

This sequence joins TRBV2 and TRBJ1-4, with D maybe TRBD1 (5 bases). CDR1 and CDR2 from the germline V gene are SNHLY and FYNNEI. V gave up 2 bases and J gave up 7 bases, with 14 bases separating them. The CDR3 has 15 residues. CDR3 in amino acids: CASSEYPREGEKLFF. In DNA form, the CDR3 reads TGTGCCAGCAGTGAATATCCCAGGGAAGGTGAAAAACTGTTTTTT.

This rearrangement joins TRBV18 to TRBJ1-1; D is possibly TRBD1 (5 bases). There are 16 residues in the CDR3. CDR1 and CDR2 from the germline V gene are KGHSH and LQKENI. Trimming took 0 bases from V and 2 from J, leaving 13 bases between them. The CDR3 DNA reads as TGTGCCAGCTCACCACCAGGTTTCAGGGCAAACACTGAAGCTTTCTTT. It codes for CASSPPGFRANTEAFF.

V and J are TRBV16 and TRBJ2-7; D possibly corresponds to TRBD2 (6 bases). This CDR3 has 15 residues. Germline CDR1 KGHSY, CDR2 FQNENV. V shed 0 bases and J shed 2 bases, with 11 bases lying between them. CDR3 in amino acids: CASSQSAGPPYEQYF. The CDR3, as DNA: TGTGCCAGCAGCCAATCGGCGGGACCCCCCTACGAGCAGTACTTC.

There are a few counts of this clone. The V call is TRBV7-9, the J call TRBJ1-1, with D perhaps TRBD1 (5 bases). V was pared by 7 bases and J by 0 bases, with 12 bases between. The germline gives CDR1 SEHNR, CDR2 FQNEAQ (reference sequence). The length of the CDR3 is 14 residues. As DNA, the CDR3 is TGTGCCAGCACCGCGGGGGAAATGAACACTGAAGCTTTCTTT. Protein product: CASTAGEMNTEAFF.

In nucleotides, the CDR3 is TGTGCCAGCAGCGTAGGGGGACAGGCGGTTAACTATGGCTACACCTTC. It yields the protein CASSVGGQAVNYGYTF. The chain employs TRBV9 and TRBJ1-2; TRBD1 matches at 8 bases. Germline CDR1 and CDR2: SGDLS and YYNGEE. The J segment lost 1 base and the V segment lost 0 bases, leaving 5 bases of the junction unmatched. The CDR3 covers 16 residues.

The V gene is TRBV2, the J gene TRBJ2-1, with TRBD2 matching 12 bases. The CDR3 is made up of 14 amino acids. Germline V gene lookup returns CDR1 SNHLY and CDR2 FYNNEI. The ends lost 7 bases at V and 7 bases at J; junction bases unmatched: 5. CDR3 in amino acids: CASTGTSGSNEQFF. The CDR3 nucleotides read TGTGCCAGCACCGGGACTAGCGGGTCGAATGAGCAGTTCTTC.

This chain uses TRBV9 with TRBJ2-7, with TRBD2 matching 14 bases. This CDR3 comprises 15 residues. V dropped 4 bases and J dropped 9; count of bases not matched to a gene: 9. Germline V CDR1 and CDR2: SGDLS, YYNGEE. The CDR3 nucleotides are TGTGCCAGCAGCCCTTCCGGGACTAGCGGGAGAGGGCAGTACTTC. This gives the protein CASSPSGTSGRGQYF. The variable domain in full, completed from reference TRBV9 and TRBJ2-7, reads DSGVTQTPKHLITATGQRVTLRCSPRSGDLSVYWYQQSLDQGLQFLIQYYNGEERAKGNILERFSAQQFPDLHSELNLSSLELGDSALYFCASSPSGTSGRGQYFGPGTRLTVT.

This clone was picked up one time. This chain uses TRBV23-1 with TRBJ1-1; D remains ambiguous. TRBV23-1 is placed among ORFs of uncertain function. This CDR3 comprises 14 residues. Trimming took 0 bases from V and 3 from J, leaving 8 bases between them. CDR3 coding DNA: TGCGCCAGCAGTCAATCGTACTCCTACACTGAAGCTTTCTTT. This codes for CASSQSYSYTEAFF.

The J gene is TRBJ1-6, the V gene TRBV18; maybe TRBD1 (6 bases). The V gene lost 5 bases and the J gene lost 9 bases, with 11 bases spanning the gap. Germline values: CDR1 KGHSH, CDR2 LQKENI. This CDR3 has 13 amino acids. The CDR3 sequence: CASSSTDSSPLHF. The CDR3, as DNA: TGTGCCAGCTCATCCACGGACAGTTCACCCCTCCACTTT.

The chain combines TRBV11-1 with TRBJ1-1; 8 bases fit TRBD1. The CDR3 totals 13 residues. The germline V gene encodes CDR1 SGHAT and CDR2 FQDESV (reference sequence). Trimming at V came to 5 bases and at J to 7 bases, leaving 6 bases not matched to a gene. The chain's CDR3 is CASSRDRSLEAFF. CDR3 nucleotides: TGTGCCAGCAGCCGGGACAGGTCCCTTGAAGCTTTCTTT.

The rearrangement joins TRBV6-5 to TRBJ1-1; 8 bases match TRBD1. Germline lookup yields CDR1 MNHEY and CDR2 SVGAGI. The CDR3 runs to 14 residues. With V trimmed by 6 bases and J by 4 bases, 7 bases remained unmatched. CDR3 bases: TGTGCCAGCAGCGTCGGACAGGGAGGCACTGAAGCTTTCTTT. Residues: CASSVGQGGTEAFF.

J is TRBJ1-1 and V is TRBV28; D ambiguous. The CDR3 length is 14 residues. Per germline, CDR1 MDHEN and CDR2 SYDVKM. Trimming took 5 bases from V and 3 from J, leaving 13 bases between them. The CDR3 loop is CASSMGPKDTEAFF. DNA of the CDR3: TGTGCCAGCAGTATGGGCCCAAAAGACACTGAAGCTTTCTTT.

The rearrangement joins TRBV15 to TRBJ2-1; 8 nucleotides match TRBD2. The CDR3 extends over 15 amino acids. The V and J ends lost 5 bases and 11 bases, in that order; junction bases with no gene match: 14. Looked up from germline, CDR1 is LNHNV and CDR2 is YYDKDF (reference sequence). The CDR3 DNA is TGTGCCACCAGCCAGAACGGGGGGGCTCGATTCCAGCAGTTCTTC. This codes for CATSQNGGARFQQFF.